This T cell receptor beta chain was captured in a study of graft-versus-host responses after intestinal transplantation. Study information: Anti-thymocyte globulin was used for induction in all recipients, who then took tacrolimus and steroids for approximately 3 years.

Trimming removed 2 bases from V and 8 bases from J; junction bases left unmatched: 4. The germline V gene encodes CDR1 SQVTM and CDR2 ANQGSEA. CDR3 length equals 12 residues. Whole-study findings and limits: There was an association between peak levels of circulating GvH clones and early post-transplant HvG declines. Recipient marrow held GvH clones, some first seen in ileum or blood. Individuals carrying graft-donor T cell macrochimerism showed high graft-versus-host to host-versus-graft clonal ratios in allografts.

Comment on this clone: Its antigen is as yet unknown.

The assay was immunoSEQ multiplex PCR, and TCRdb's table has in-frame clones only and misses some. The repertoire consists of around 29,000 clones, with nearly 90% occurring once and the leading ten covering 9.5% to 13%. The sequencing used PBMCs, collected around 61 weeks after intestinal transplantation. V gene TRBV29-1 combines with J gene TRBJ2-3, with 7 bases fitting TRBD2. The TCR was taken from a human patient who received an intestinal transplant, so some T cells may come from the graft donor. CDR3 nucleotide sequence: TGCAGCGTTGAATCGCGGGGGTCTACGCAGTATTTT. It is translated as CSVESRGSTQYF.